This section outlines one T cell receptor beta chain sequence together with its context. The PCR made use of 60 Vbeta and 13 Jbeta primers. Method: immunoSEQ multiplex PCR; TCRdb's copy keeps in-frame clones and lacks some. The sample has about 91,000 clones, more than 55% seen once. The sample belongs to a study of cytomegalovirus exposure and HLA in healthy donors. This receptor was obtained from a human donor in good health. The sequencing input was PBMCs.

The CDR3 sequence: CASSSPGQPYEQYF. The CDR3 nucleotides read TGTGCCAGCAGCTCCCCGGGACAGCCCTACGAGCAGTACTTC. The genes are TRBV7-9 and TRBJ2-7; 7 bases agree with TRBD1. The CDR3 loop spans 14 amino acids. Germline values: CDR1 SEHNR, CDR2 FQNEAQ (reference sequence). Trimming removed 4 bases from V and 2 bases from J; junction bases left unmatched: 5.